This passage covers 22 T cell receptor beta chains from one sample sequenced in a study of cytomegalovirus exposure and HLA in healthy donors. A multiplex PCR was run with 60 Vbeta primers and 13 Jbeta primers. Libraries were prepared by immunoSEQ multiplex PCR; TCRdb keeps only in-frame clonotypes and omits some of them. Here the sample spans about 160,000 clones, around three quarters being singletons. Input material: PBMCs. These receptors came from a man in his thirties or forties in good health and CMV-seropositive.

V and J are TRBV7-2 and TRBJ2-5, with TRBD1 matching 7 bases. The CDR3 sequence is 14 residues long. CDR1 SGHTA and CDR2 FQGNSA come from the germline V gene. The V segment lost 0 bases and the J segment 5 bases; nucleotides outside the gene matches: 3. CDR3 protein: CASSLAGGQETQYF. CDR3 bases: TGTGCCAGCAGCTTAGCAGGGGGCCAGGAGACCCAGTACTTC.

The V and J genes are TRBV9 and TRBJ2-1, with 8 bases aligning to TRBD2. This CDR3 contains 16 residues. The germline CDR1 and CDR2 sequences are SGDLS and YYNGEE. With 0 bases clipped from V and 1 base from J, the junction kept 3 bases outside the gene matches. DNA of the CDR3: TGTGCCAGCAGCGTAGCCGGGGGGGGGTCCTACAATGAGCAGTTCTTC. Protein sequence: CASSVAGGGSYNEQFF. Variable domain in full (rest from reference TRBV9 and TRBJ2-1): DSGVTQTPKHLITATGQRVTLRCSPRSGDLSVYWYQQSLDQGLQFLIQYYNGEERAKGNILERFSAQQFPDLHSELNLSSLELGDSALYFCASSVAGGGSYNEQFFGPGTRLTVL.

The chain links TRBV6-5 to TRBJ2-1; 12 bases line up with TRBD1. V shed 6 bases, J shed 7 bases, and the junction held 7 bases outside the gene matches. This CDR3 is built from 15 residues. Germline CDR1 MNHEY, CDR2 SVGAGI. The CDR3, as DNA: TGTGCCAGCAGCCCCGGGACAGGGGGCGGTAATGAGCAGTTCTTC. This gives the protein CASSPGTGGGNEQFF.

This clone has only a few counts. CDR3 DNA sequence: TGTGCCAGCAGCTTAGGAAGCAGCGGGGGGTTCTACGAGCAGTACTTC. Translation gives CASSLGSSGGFYEQYF. The chain carries TRBV11-2 and TRBJ2-7; 9 nucleotides line up with TRBD2. The V gene end was trimmed by 1 base and the J gene end by 3 bases; junction bases not matched to a gene: 7. This CDR3 is built from 16 residues. Germline V gene sequence: CDR1 SGHAT, CDR2 FQNNGV.

The chain joins TRBV29-1 to TRBJ2-1; TRBD2 might be the D (6 bases). CDR1 is SQVTM and CDR2 is ANQGSEA in the germline V gene. The CDR3 consists of 11 residues. V lost 4 bases to trimming and J lost 9 bases, with 10 bases between them. The chain's CDR3 is CSVVVGGEQFF. The DNA for the CDR3 is TGCAGCGTTGTGGTCGGGGGTGAGCAGTTCTTC.

The rearrangement joins TRBV2 to TRBJ2-7; TRBD1 agrees at 7 bases. Germline V lookup: CDR1 SNHLY, CDR2 FYNNEI. Trimming cost V 5 bases and J 2 bases; bases outside gene matches: 6. The length of the CDR3 is 14 residues. CDR3 nucleotides: TGTGCCAGCAGTCACCCGGGACAGACCTACGAGCAGTACTTC. Its translation: CASSHPGQTYEQYF.

CDR3 DNA sequence: TGTGCCAGCAGTCGCCCGGGGACAGATACGCAGTATTTT. It encodes CASSRPGTDTQYF. The chain carries TRBV6-5 and TRBJ2-3; possible D gene TRBD2, 5 bases. The V gene's germline CDR1 is MNHEY and CDR2 SVGAGI. Trimming removed 5 bases at V and 3 bases at J, with 9 bases between. CDR3 length: 13 amino acids.

The chain is built from TRBV10-3 and TRBJ2-5; possible D gene TRBD2, 6 bases. The V end lost 4 bases, the J end lost 2 bases, and 14 bases lay between the germline ends. The germline V gene has CDR1 ENHRY and CDR2 SYGVKD. The CDR3 runs 15 residues. Here the CDR3 DNA reads TGTGCCATCAGTGGAGCTCGCGGGGCACAAGAGACCCAGTACTTC. It codes for CAISGARGAQETQYF.

The chain links TRBV6-1 to TRBJ2-7, with D unclear. Germline V gene lookup returns CDR1 MNHNS and CDR2 SASEGT. The V end lost 10 bases, the J end lost 2 bases, and 15 bases lay between the germline ends. This CDR3 comprises 13 residues. The CDR3 sequence: CATSKIAAYEQYF. The CDR3 nucleotides read TGTGCCACCAGCAAAATAGCCGCCTACGAGCAGTACTTC.

In its sample, this clone was seen a few times. The chain uses TRBV30 and TRBJ2-1; D possibly corresponds to TRBD1 (5 bases). Germline CDR1 is GTSNPN and CDR2 is SVGIG (reference sequence). This CDR3 is 14 amino acids long. Between the trimmed V and J ends, which lost 0 bases and 6 bases, there was a span of 12 bases. The CDR3 DNA sequence: TGTGCCTGGAGTGTAGAGTGGGGCAGCAATGAGCAGTTCTTC. This gives the protein CAWSVEWGSNEQFF.

The chain has TRBV7-2 and TRBJ2-7, with 15 positions matching TRBD2. This CDR3 contains 15 residues. CDR1 and CDR2 (germline): SGHTA, FQGNSA. The V gene end was trimmed by 5 bases and the J gene end by 5 bases; junction bases not matched to a gene: 4. The CDR3 here is CASSPWTSGGDEQYF. DNA for the CDR3: TGTGCCAGCAGCCCCTGGACTAGCGGGGGGGACGAGCAGTACTTC.

In its sample, this clone was seen a few times. The genes are TRBV5-1 and TRBJ2-1; maybe TRBD2 (6 bases). V lost 4 bases to trimming and J lost 4 bases, with 15 bases between them. The V gene's germline CDR1 is SGHRS and CDR2 YFSETQ. The CDR3 contains 15 residues. CDR3: CASSPRGDLYNEQFF. DNA for the CDR3: TGCGCCAGCAGCCCCCGAGGGGACTTGTACAATGAGCAGTTCTTC.

The chain employs TRBV5-4 and TRBJ2-2; D is possibly TRBD2 (5 bases). Per germline, CDR1 SGHNT and CDR2 YYREEE (reference sequence). With 3 bases removed from V and 1 base from J, the gap between germline ends came to 13 bases. This CDR3 has 16 residues. The CDR3 bases are TGTGCCAGCAGCTACGGGGTTGGACGGAACACCGGGGAGCTGTTTTTT. Translated: CASSYGVGRNTGELFF. Full variable domain (rest looked up from reference TRBV5-4 and TRBJ2-2): ETGVTQSPTHLIKTRGQQVTLRCSSQSGHNTVSWYQQALGQGPQFIFQYYREEENGRGNFPPRFSGLQFPNYSSELNVNALELDDSALYLCASSYGVGRNTGELFFGEGSRLTVL.

This chain connects TRBV7-7 to TRBJ2-7; possible D gene TRBD2, 5 bases. Germline values: CDR1 SSHAT, CDR2 FNYEAQ (reference sequence). The V end lost 6 bases, the J end lost 0 bases, and 12 bases lay between the germline ends. The CDR3 contains 14 residues. The CDR3 DNA reads TGTGCCAGCAGTCAGGACCGGGACTCCTACGAGCAGTACTTC. As protein: CASSQDRDSYEQYF.

This clone was seen only once. The chain couples TRBV2 to TRBJ1-1; D not certain. Germline assignment: CDR1 SNHLY and CDR2 FYNNEI. The CDR3 contains 15 residues. The V end lost 7 bases, the J end lost 1 base, and 16 bases lay between the germline ends. The CDR3 sequence is CASIYHGSGNTEAFF. In nucleotides, the CDR3 is TGTGCCAGCATTTACCATGGGTCGGGGAACACTGAAGCTTTCTTT.

The chain uses TRBV2 and TRBJ1-4; TRBD1 matches 7 bases. CDR1 is SNHLY and CDR2 is FYNNEI in the germline V gene. The CDR3 runs 15 residues. The V and J ends lost 6 bases and 6 bases, in that order; junction bases with no gene match: 10. The CDR3 coding sequence is TGTGCCAGCAGGGGACGGAGGGGGCGGGATGAAAAACTGTTTTTT. This codes for CASRGRRGRDEKLFF.

The chain carries TRBV11-2 and TRBJ2-7; 12 nucleotides agree with TRBD2. The V and J ends lost 4 bases and 0 bases, in that order; junction bases with no gene match: 1. Germline CDR1 and CDR2: SGHAT and FQNNGV. The CDR3 is 15 amino acids. CDR3 protein: CASSSSGGASYEQYF. Written as DNA, the CDR3 is TGTGCCAGCAGCTCTAGCGGGGGGGCCTCCTACGAGCAGTACTTC. The whole variable domain, remainder taken from reference TRBV11-2 and TRBJ2-7, is EAGVAQSPRYKIIEKRQSVAFWCNPISGHATLYWYQQILGQGPKLLIQFQNNGVVDDSQLPKDRFSAERLKGVDSTLKIQPAKLEDSAVYLCASSSSGGASYEQYFGPGTRLTVT.

CDR3 nucleotides: TGTGCCAGTACGGGAGTCTATGGCTACACCTTC. This encodes CASTGVYGYTF. This chain connects TRBV19 to TRBJ1-2; D gene uncertain. The CDR3 has 11 amino acids. CDR1 and CDR2 from the germline V gene are LNHDA and SQIVND (reference sequence). With 7 bases removed from V and 4 bases from J, the gap between germline ends came to 7 bases.

This clone was picked up a small number of times. The chain uses TRBV5-1 and TRBJ2-6, with D possibly being TRBD1 (6 bases). Trimming took 3 bases from V and 4 from J, leaving 11 bases between them. The CDR3 sequence is 15 residues long. Germline V gene sequence: CDR1 SGHRS, CDR2 YFSETQ. CDR3 amino acids: CASSSTGGGANVLTF. Written as DNA, the CDR3 is TGCGCCAGCAGCTCGACAGGCGGAGGGGCCAACGTCCTGACTTTC.

The genes are TRBV29-1 and TRBJ1-1, with D maybe TRBD1 (5 bases). The CDR3 length is 14 residues. Between the trimmed V and J ends, which lost 0 bases and 8 bases, there was a span of 16 bases. Germline CDR1 and CDR2: SQVTM and ANQGSEA. The CDR3 loop reads CSVEDLWGELEAFF. The CDR3 DNA sequence: TGCAGCGTTGAAGATCTCTGGGGGGAACTAGAAGCTTTCTTT.

This clone occurred once. The chain joins TRBV5-4 to TRBJ1-2, with TRBD1 identical over 7 bases. The germline V gene encodes CDR1 SGHNT and CDR2 YYREEE (reference sequence). V lost 5 bases, J lost 5 bases, and 6 bases stayed unmatched. The CDR3 is 13 residues long. The CDR3 here is CASRRTGGYGYTF. The CDR3 nucleotides read TGTGCCAGCAGAAGGACAGGCGGGTATGGCTACACCTTC.

The chain carries TRBV6-1 and TRBJ2-4; the D gene is possibly TRBD2 (5 bases). V lost 8 bases and J 13 bases, leaving 12 bases between the germline ends. Germline lookup yields CDR1 MNHNS and CDR2 SASEGT. This CDR3 spans 10 amino acids. CDR3 DNA sequence: TGTGCCAGCCAACTCGAGCGGCAGTACTTC. Translation: CASQLERQYF.